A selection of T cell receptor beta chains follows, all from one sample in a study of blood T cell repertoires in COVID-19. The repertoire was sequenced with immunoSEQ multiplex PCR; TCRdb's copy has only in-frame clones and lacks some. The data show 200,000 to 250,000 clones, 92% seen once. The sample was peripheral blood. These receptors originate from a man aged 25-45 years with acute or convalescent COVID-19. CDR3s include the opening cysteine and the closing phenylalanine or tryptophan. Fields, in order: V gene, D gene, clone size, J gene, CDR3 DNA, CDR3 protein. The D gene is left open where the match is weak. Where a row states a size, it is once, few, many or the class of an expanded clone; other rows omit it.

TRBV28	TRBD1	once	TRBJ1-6	TGTGCCAGCAGTTCGACAGGGTACAATTCACCCCTCCACTTT	CASSSTGYNSPLHF
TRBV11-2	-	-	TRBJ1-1	TGTGCCAGCAGCTTTTCGCGGGTAGAAGCTTTCTTT	CASSFSRVEAFF
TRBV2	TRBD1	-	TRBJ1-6	TGTGCCAGCAGTGGGGACAGGGCCCTCCGCTCCTATAATTCACCCCTCCACTTT	CASSGDRALRSYNSPLHF
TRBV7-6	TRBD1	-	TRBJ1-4	TGTGCCAGCAGCCTCAGACAGGGGAGGAAGACTAATGAAAAACTGTTTTTT	CASSLRQGRKTNEKLFF
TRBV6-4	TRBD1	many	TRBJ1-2	TGTGCCAGCAGTGACGGGACAGGGGGCTATGGCTACACCTTC	CASSDGTGGYGYTF
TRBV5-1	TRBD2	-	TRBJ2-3	TGCGCCAGCAGCCCGGGACTAGCAGATACGCAGTATTTT	CASSPGLADTQYF
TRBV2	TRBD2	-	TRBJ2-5	TGTGCCAGCAGTGGACGTCTAGCGGGGGTGGAAAGGGCCCAGTACTTC	CASSGRLAGVERAQYF
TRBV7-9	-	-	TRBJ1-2	TGTGCCAGCAGCTTTTCCGGGAGTGGCTACACCTTC	CASSFSGSGYTF
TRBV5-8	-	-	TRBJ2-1	TGTGCCAGCATTCCAGGACTGAGGCAGGACGGCAATGAGCAGTTCTTC	CASIPGLRQDGNEQFF
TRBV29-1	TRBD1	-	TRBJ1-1	TGCAGCGTCGAAGGGACAGGGGACACTGAAGCTTTCTTT	CSVEGTGDTEAFF
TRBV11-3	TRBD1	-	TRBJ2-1	TGTGCCAGCAGCCTCCGGGACAGGGGGCACGGTGAGCAGTTCTTC	CASSLRDRGHGEQFF
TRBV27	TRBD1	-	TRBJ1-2	TGTGCCAGCAGTTTAGGGACAGGGGGCGGCTACACCTTC	CASSLGTGGGYTF
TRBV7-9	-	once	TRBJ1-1	TGTGCCAGCAGCACACGGGAGAGGAACACTGAAGCTTTCTTT	CASSTRERNTEAFF
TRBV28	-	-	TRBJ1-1	TGTGCCAGCAGTCCTCGGAGGACGTACACTGAAGCTTTCTTT	CASSPRRTYTEAFF
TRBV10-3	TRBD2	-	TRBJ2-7	TGTGCCATCAGTGAGGACGGGGGGGCATACGAGCAGTACTTC	CAISEDGGAYEQYF
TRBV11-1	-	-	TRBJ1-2	TGTGCCAGCAGCTTAGGCAGGGCGGATAACGACTATGGCTACACCTTC	CASSLGRADNDYGYTF
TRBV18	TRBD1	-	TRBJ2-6	TGTGCCAGCTCACCACTAAGGGGGCCTGGGGCCAACGTCCTGACTTTC	CASSPLRGPGANVLTF
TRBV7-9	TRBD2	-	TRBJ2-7	TGTGCCAGCAGCTTAGGATCTAGCGGGAGGAGGGAGCAGTACTTC	CASSLGSSGRREQYF
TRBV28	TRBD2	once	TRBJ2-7	TGTGCCAGCAGTTTCTTGGGGGGGTACGAGCAGTACTTC	CASSFLGGYEQYF
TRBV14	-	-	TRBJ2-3	TGTGCCAGCAGCCCCCAGGGACTTGGCACAGATACGCAGTATTTT	CASSPQGLGTDTQYF
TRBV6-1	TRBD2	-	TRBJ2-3	TGTGCCAGCAGTGTTGCGGGGGGGCTGAGGGCCACAGATACGCAGTATTTT	CASSVAGGLRATDTQYF
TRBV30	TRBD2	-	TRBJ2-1	TGTGCCTATCAAGAAGGTTGGGGACTAAATAATGAGCAGTTCTTC	CAYQEGWGLNNEQFF
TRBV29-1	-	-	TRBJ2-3	TGCAGCGGGGGGGCCCCAGGGCGCACAGATACGCAGTATTTT	CSGGAPGRTDTQYF
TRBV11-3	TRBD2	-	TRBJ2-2	TGTGCCAGCAGCGTAAAAGCGGGAGGAACCGGGGAGCTGTTTTTT	CASSVKAGGTGELFF
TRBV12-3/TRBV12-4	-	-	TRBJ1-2	TGTGCCAGCAGTTTCTCGATAGCTGGCTACACCTTC	CASSFSIAGYTF
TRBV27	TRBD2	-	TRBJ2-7	TGTGCCAGCAGTTTCTATGCGGGAGGCTCCTACGAGCAGTACTTC	CASSFYAGGSYEQYF
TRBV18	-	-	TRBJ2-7	TGTGCCAGCTCACAACTCGACAGCTCCTACGAGCAGTACTTC	CASSQLDSSYEQYF
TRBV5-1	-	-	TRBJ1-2	TGCGCCAGCAGCTTGGGAGCGGATGATGGCTACACCTTC	CASSLGADDGYTF
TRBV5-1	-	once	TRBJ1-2	TGCGCCAGCAGCTTGGCCGGCGGACAGCTACATTATGGCTACACCTTC	CASSLAGGQLHYGYTF
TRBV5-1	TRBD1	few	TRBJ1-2	TGCGCCAGCAGTACCGGGACAGGAGGTGAGGGCTACACCTTC	CASSTGTGGEGYTF
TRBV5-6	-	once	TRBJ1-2	TGTGCCAGCAGCCTAAGCCAGGGCTTCGGCTATGGCTACACCTTC	CASSLSQGFGYGYTF
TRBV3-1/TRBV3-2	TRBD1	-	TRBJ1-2	TGTGCCAGCAGCCAACGGACAGGGGGCGATGGCTACACCTTC	CASSQRTGGDGYTF
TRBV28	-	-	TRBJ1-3	TGTGCCAGCAGCCGATCGGGGGGAAACACCATATATTTT	CASSRSGGNTIYF
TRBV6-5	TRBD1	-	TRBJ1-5	TGTGCCAGCAGGGGGGACAGGAGCAGCAATCAGCCCCAGCATTTT	CASRGDRSSNQPQHF
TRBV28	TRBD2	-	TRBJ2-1	TGTGCCAGCAGGGTAGTTACTAGCGGGGGCCCTAATGAGCAGTTCTTC	CASRVVTSGGPNEQFF
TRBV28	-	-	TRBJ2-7	TGTGCCAGCAGATTGTACTCCTACGAGCAGTACTTC	CASRLYSYEQYF
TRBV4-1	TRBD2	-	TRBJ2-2	TGCGCCAGCAGCCGAGGAGCGGGGGGCACCGGGGAGCTGTTTTTT	CASSRGAGGTGELFF
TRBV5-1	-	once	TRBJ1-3	TGCGCCAGCAGCGGGGGAGGGGATGGAAACACCATATATTTT	CASSGGGDGNTIYF
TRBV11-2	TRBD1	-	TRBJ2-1	TGTGCCAGCAGCATTGGGACAGAGGATCAATACAATGAGCAGTTCTTC	CASSIGTEDQYNEQFF
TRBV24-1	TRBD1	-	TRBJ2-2	TGTGCCACCAGTAGGACAGGGCACACCGGGGAGCTGTTTTTT	CATSRTGHTGELFF
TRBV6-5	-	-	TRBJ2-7	TGTGCCAGCAGTCGACAGGTTTCCTACGAGCAGTACTTC	CASSRQVSYEQYF
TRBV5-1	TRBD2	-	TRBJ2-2	TGCGCCAGCAGACTGGCCGGGCTAGCGGGAGGATGGGGCGGGGAGCTGTTTTTT	CASRLAGLAGGWGGELFF
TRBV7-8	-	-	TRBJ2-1	TGTGCCAGCAGCCTAGCGCATCGGAGTTTAGTGGAGTATGAGCAGTTCTTC	CASSLAHRSLVEYEQFF
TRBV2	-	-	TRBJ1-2	TGTGCCAGCAGATATCAACAGGGACATGGCTACACCTTC	CASRYQQGHGYTF
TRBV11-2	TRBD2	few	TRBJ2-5	TGTGCCAGCAGCCTAGGGACTAGGTCGGTGGCCCAGTACTTC	CASSLGTRSVAQYF